This is a list of T cell receptor beta chains from one sample in a study of T cell responses to AZD1222 COVID-19 vaccine. Sequencing used immunoSEQ multiplex PCR; TCRdb keeps in-frame clones, though not all of them. The sample includes 95,000 to 150,000 clones, roughly 90% seen only once; the top ten take about 8%. The sequencing used peripheral blood, collected 28 days after the second AZD1222 dose. These receptors all come from an adult who received the AZD1222 COVID-19 vaccine. CDR3s include the opening cysteine and the closing phenylalanine or tryptophan. The D gene is left open where the match is weak. Some rows mark clone size as missing; the rest say once, few, many or name a class of expanded clone.

CDR3 DNA: TGTGCCAGCAGCTTGTGGGACGACGGTTATCAGCCCCAGCATTTT
CDR3 protein: CASSLWDDGYQPQHF
clone size: few
D gene: NA
J gene: TRBJ1-5
V gene: TRBV5-6

CDR3 DNA: TGCGCCAGCAGCCCGGGATTCTCTGGAAACACCATATATTTT
CDR3 protein: CASSPGFSGNTIYF
clone size: NA
D gene: NA
J gene: TRBJ1-3
V gene: TRBV5-1

CDR3 DNA: TGCAGCGTTGAACTCCAGCGGTATGGCTACACCTTC
CDR3 protein: CSVELQRYGYTF
clone size: NA
D gene: NA
J gene: TRBJ1-2
V gene: TRBV29-1

CDR3 DNA: TGTGCCAGCAGGGCTGTTGGACAGGGCTACGAGCAGTACTTC
CDR3 protein: CASRAVGQGYEQYF
clone size: NA
D gene: TRBD1
J gene: TRBJ2-7
V gene: TRBV5-6

CDR3 DNA: TGTGCCAGCAGTCCATTTTCGGGACTGGGGGGAGTAGGCTACACCTTC
CDR3 protein: CASSPFSGLGGVGYTF
clone size: NA
D gene: NA
J gene: TRBJ1-2
V gene: TRBV28

CDR3 DNA: TGTGCCAGCAGCTTGAGGTCAGGGAACTATGGCTACACCTTC
CDR3 protein: CASSLRSGNYGYTF
clone size: NA
D gene: NA
J gene: TRBJ1-2
V gene: TRBV5-5

CDR3 DNA: TGTGCCAGCATACTAACACCACTTGGGGGCTATGGCTACACCTTC
CDR3 protein: CASILTPLGGYGYTF
clone size: NA
D gene: NA
J gene: TRBJ1-2
V gene: TRBV6-5

CDR3 DNA: TGCGCCAGCAGCTTGGAACAGGGGTCTTCCTACGAGCAGTACTTC
CDR3 protein: CASSLEQGSSYEQYF
clone size: NA
D gene: TRBD1
J gene: TRBJ2-7
V gene: TRBV5-1

CDR3 DNA: TGTGCCAGCAGCTTAGACAGGGTGTCAGGAAACACCATATATTTT
CDR3 protein: CASSLDRVSGNTIYF
clone size: few
D gene: NA
J gene: TRBJ1-3
V gene: TRBV7-2

CDR3 DNA: TGTGCCAGCAGTGCGGGGAACACTGAAGCTTTCTTT
CDR3 protein: CASSAGNTEAFF
clone size: few
D gene: NA
J gene: TRBJ1-1
V gene: TRBV2

CDR3 DNA: TGTGCCAGCAGCTTACTTCCGGGGACGGTAAACAATGAGCAGTTCTTC
CDR3 protein: CASSLLPGTVNNEQFF
clone size: once
D gene: NA
J gene: TRBJ2-1
V gene: TRBV5-5

CDR3 DNA: TGTGCCAGCAGCTTTCCGGGAGGTTTAAACGAGCAGTACTTC
CDR3 protein: CASSFPGGLNEQYF
clone size: NA
D gene: TRBD2
J gene: TRBJ2-7
V gene: TRBV7-2

CDR3 DNA: TGTGCCAGCAGCGGGGGAGCGATAAGCACAGATACGCAGTATTTT
CDR3 protein: CASSGGAISTDTQYF
clone size: NA
D gene: NA
J gene: TRBJ2-3
V gene: TRBV7-2

CDR3 DNA: TGTGCCAGCTCACTGGACAGGTACACTGAAGCTTTCTTT
CDR3 protein: CASSLDRYTEAFF
clone size: NA
D gene: TRBD1
J gene: TRBJ1-1
V gene: TRBV18

CDR3 DNA: TGTGCCAGCAGTCAACAGGTGAACACTGAAGCTTTCTTT
CDR3 protein: CASSQQVNTEAFF
clone size: NA
D gene: NA
J gene: TRBJ1-1
V gene: TRBV6-5

CDR3 DNA: TGTGCCAGCAGCCAAGAGATGGGACAGGGGAACGGCTACACCTTC
CDR3 protein: CASSQEMGQGNGYTF
clone size: NA
D gene: TRBD1
J gene: TRBJ1-2
V gene: TRBV4-2

CDR3 DNA: TGTGCCAGCAGCTTTTGGGAGGCACGAGGCTATGGCTACACCTTC
CDR3 protein: CASSFWEARGYGYTF
clone size: NA
D gene: NA
J gene: TRBJ1-2
V gene: TRBV5-4

CDR3 DNA: TGCGCCAGCAGCCAAGATTCCAGGGGGCTAGGTAATTCACCCCTCCACTTT
CDR3 protein: CASSQDSRGLGNSPLHF
clone size: NA
D gene: TRBD1
J gene: TRBJ1-6
V gene: TRBV4-1

CDR3 DNA: TGTGCCAGCAGTGAAGCGCCCGGACAGAACTATGGCTACACCTTC
CDR3 protein: CASSEAPGQNYGYTF
clone size: NA
D gene: NA
J gene: TRBJ1-2
V gene: TRBV6-1

CDR3 DNA: TGTGCCAGCAGTTACGTGACAGGGCGCTCTGGAAACACCATATATTTT
CDR3 protein: CASSYVTGRSGNTIYF
clone size: once
D gene: TRBD1
J gene: TRBJ1-3
V gene: TRBV2

CDR3 DNA: TGTGCCAGCAGTGGAACGGGACTAGCGGGAGCATTTAATGAGCAGTTCTTC
CDR3 protein: CASSGTGLAGAFNEQFF
clone size: NA
D gene: TRBD2
J gene: TRBJ2-1
V gene: TRBV6-1

CDR3 DNA: TGTGCCAGCAGTTACTCCAAAGAAGCAACCCAGCCCCAGCATTTT
CDR3 protein: CASSYSKEATQPQHF
clone size: few
D gene: NA
J gene: TRBJ1-5
V gene: TRBV6-6

CDR3 DNA: TGTGCCAGTAGTATAACGGGACAGGAGTACAATGAGCAGTTCTTC
CDR3 protein: CASSITGQEYNEQFF
clone size: once
D gene: TRBD1
J gene: TRBJ2-1
V gene: TRBV19

CDR3 DNA: TGCGCCAGCAGCACCACACTAGCGGGGAACGGAGATACGCAGTATTTT
CDR3 protein: CASSTTLAGNGDTQYF
clone size: NA
D gene: TRBD2
J gene: TRBJ2-3
V gene: TRBV5-1

CDR3 DNA: TGTGCCAGCTCACCGGACAGGGACGGGTCACCCCTCCACTTT
CDR3 protein: CASSPDRDGSPLHF
clone size: NA
D gene: TRBD1
J gene: TRBJ1-6
V gene: TRBV18

CDR3 DNA: TGTGCCAGCAGCTCGGGACAGCCCGCAACTAATGAAAAACTGTTTTTT
CDR3 protein: CASSSGQPATNEKLFF
clone size: NA
D gene: TRBD1
J gene: TRBJ1-4
V gene: TRBV7-9

CDR3 DNA: TGCACCAGCAGCGGACCCTACAAAGCTTTCTTT
CDR3 protein: CTSSGPYKAFF
clone size: NA
D gene: NA
J gene: TRBJ1-1
V gene: TRBV1

CDR3 DNA: TGTGCCAGCAGCCATTCTCAGCGGGAGTACACAGATACGCAGTATTTT
CDR3 protein: CASSHSQREYTDTQYF
clone size: NA
D gene: TRBD2
J gene: TRBJ2-3
V gene: TRBV3-1/TRBV3-2

CDR3 DNA: TGTGCCACCAGTGATACCACAGCCTATAGCAATCAGCCCCAGCATTTT
CDR3 protein: CATSDTTAYSNQPQHF
clone size: NA
D gene: NA
J gene: TRBJ1-5
V gene: TRBV24-1

CDR3 DNA: TGTGCCAGCAGTTCTACCGGGACAGGGGACTACACTGAAGCTTTCTTT
CDR3 protein: CASSSTGTGDYTEAFF
clone size: few
D gene: TRBD1
J gene: TRBJ1-1
V gene: TRBV27

CDR3 DNA: TGTGCCAGCAGACTAGCGGGGAAAGAGACCCAGTACTTC
CDR3 protein: CASRLAGKETQYF
clone size: NA
D gene: TRBD2
J gene: TRBJ2-5
V gene: TRBV12-3/TRBV12-4

CDR3 DNA: TGTGCCAGCAGCTTAGCGGGAGAGTACAATGAGCAGTTCTTC
CDR3 protein: CASSLAGEYNEQFF
clone size: NA
D gene: NA
J gene: TRBJ2-1
V gene: TRBV11-3

CDR3 DNA: TGTGCCAGTAGTCCGGGTTGGGGCAGGCGCCCCTACGAGCAGTACTTC
CDR3 protein: CASSPGWGRRPYEQYF
clone size: NA
D gene: NA
J gene: TRBJ2-7
V gene: TRBV19

CDR3 DNA: TGTGCCAGCAGCGAAGGGGGTTCGTGGGGCTCGAATAATTCACCCCTCCACTTT
CDR3 protein: CASSEGGSWGSNNSPLHF
clone size: once
D gene: NA
J gene: TRBJ1-6
V gene: TRBV3-1/TRBV3-2

CDR3 DNA: TGTGCCAGCAGCCAAGGAGTCGGGCCAAGCTCTGGAAACACCATATATTTT
CDR3 protein: CASSQGVGPSSGNTIYF
clone size: NA
D gene: NA
J gene: TRBJ1-3
V gene: TRBV3-1/TRBV3-2

CDR3 DNA: TGCGCCAGCAGCCCTAGTCAGACAGGCAACACTGAAGCTTTCTTT
CDR3 protein: CASSPSQTGNTEAFF
clone size: NA
D gene: NA
J gene: TRBJ1-1
V gene: TRBV5-1

CDR3 DNA: TGTGCCAGCTCAACAGGGGCGACGAACACCGGGGAGCTGTTTTTT
CDR3 protein: CASSTGATNTGELFF
clone size: NA
D gene: TRBD1
J gene: TRBJ2-2
V gene: TRBV18

CDR3 DNA: TGTGCCAGCAGTTACTCGCGGGATTTCTATAATTCACCCCTCCACTTT
CDR3 protein: CASSYSRDFYNSPLHF
clone size: NA
D gene: NA
J gene: TRBJ1-6
V gene: TRBV6-5

CDR3 DNA: TGCGCCAGCAGGAGCAGGACAGATCAGCCCCAGCATTTT
CDR3 protein: CASRSRTDQPQHF
clone size: NA
D gene: NA
J gene: TRBJ1-5
V gene: TRBV5-1

CDR3 DNA: TGTGCCAGCAGTTCTGGGACCGCACCGGTCACTGAAGCTTTCTTT
CDR3 protein: CASSSGTAPVTEAFF
clone size: NA
D gene: NA
J gene: TRBJ1-1
V gene: TRBV28

CDR3 DNA: TGTGCCATCAGTGAGCGCGGGGGGCTTGACTATGGCTACACCTTC
CDR3 protein: CAISERGGLDYGYTF
clone size: NA
D gene: NA
J gene: TRBJ1-2
V gene: TRBV10-3

CDR3 DNA: TGTGCCAGCAGTTTAACCTCCGGGGTGCGCAATCAGCCCCAGCATTTT
CDR3 protein: CASSLTSGVRNQPQHF
clone size: NA
D gene: NA
J gene: TRBJ1-5
V gene: TRBV28

CDR3 DNA: TGTGCCAGTAGTTCCCCGGGACAGATTTCCGGGGAGCTGTTTTTT
CDR3 protein: CASSSPGQISGELFF
clone size: NA
D gene: TRBD1
J gene: TRBJ2-2
V gene: TRBV19

CDR3 DNA: TGTGCCAGCAGTTACTCACAGGGGGCCCAGCCCCAGCATTTT
CDR3 protein: CASSYSQGAQPQHF
clone size: NA
D gene: TRBD1
J gene: TRBJ1-5
V gene: TRBV6-6

CDR3 DNA: TGTGCCAGCAGCTTAGGTTATAGCGGGAACACCGGGGAGCTGTTTTTT
CDR3 protein: CASSLGYSGNTGELFF
clone size: NA
D gene: NA
J gene: TRBJ2-2
V gene: TRBV7-2

CDR3 DNA: TGTGCCAGCAGCTTAGCAACAGGGGGGGATACGCAGTATTTT
CDR3 protein: CASSLATGGDTQYF
clone size: NA
D gene: TRBD1
J gene: TRBJ2-3
V gene: TRBV13

CDR3 DNA: TGTGCCAGCAGGAGTGGGTGGGGGGCCGGGGAGCTGTTTTTT
CDR3 protein: CASRSGWGAGELFF
clone size: NA
D gene: NA
J gene: TRBJ2-2
V gene: TRBV27

CDR3 DNA: TGTGCCAGCAGGGAACTCAGATCCGGGACAGGGGGCTTTAGCTCTGGAAACACCATATATTTT
CDR3 protein: CASRELRSGTGGFSSGNTIYF
clone size: NA
D gene: NA
J gene: TRBJ1-3
V gene: TRBV21-1

CDR3 DNA: TGTGCCAGCAGTTTAGGAGGATCCCCCCCCTCACCCCTCCACTTT
CDR3 protein: CASSLGGSPPSPLHF
clone size: NA
D gene: NA
J gene: TRBJ1-6
V gene: TRBV6-5

CDR3 DNA: TGTGCCAGCAGCCATATCGGGAGGGGTAACACCGGGGAGCTGTTTTTT
CDR3 protein: CASSHIGRGNTGELFF
clone size: NA
D gene: TRBD2
J gene: TRBJ2-2
V gene: TRBV14

CDR3 DNA: TGCGCCAGCAGCCAAGACAATAACTATGGCTACACCTTC
CDR3 protein: CASSQDNNYGYTF
clone size: once
D gene: NA
J gene: TRBJ1-2
V gene: TRBV4-1

CDR3 DNA: TGCAGTGCTAGTTCGCAGTCAGGGAGTCAGCCCCAGCATTTT
CDR3 protein: CSASSQSGSQPQHF
clone size: NA
D gene: NA
J gene: TRBJ1-5
V gene: TRBV20-1

CDR3 DNA: TGTGCCACCAGTGACCAGACAGGGGATGAAAAACTGTTTTTT
CDR3 protein: CATSDQTGDEKLFF
clone size: NA
D gene: TRBD1
J gene: TRBJ1-4
V gene: TRBV24-1

CDR3 DNA: TGTGCCAGCACCGGACCGGGACTAGCGGGAGGACCGAACACCGGGGAGCTGTTTTTT
CDR3 protein: CASTGPGLAGGPNTGELFF
clone size: NA
D gene: TRBD2
J gene: TRBJ2-2
V gene: TRBV28

CDR3 DNA: TGTGCCAGCAGTTACGGACGGACCTATAATTCACCCCTCCACTTT
CDR3 protein: CASSYGRTYNSPLHF
clone size: NA
D gene: NA
J gene: TRBJ1-6
V gene: TRBV6-5

CDR3 DNA: TGTGCCAGCAGTATCGGGGGGACGGACTATGGCTACACCTTC
CDR3 protein: CASSIGGTDYGYTF
clone size: NA
D gene: NA
J gene: TRBJ1-2
V gene: TRBV6-6

CDR3 DNA: TGTGCCAGCAGCTTTGCGGGAGGCACCTACGAGCAGTACTTC
CDR3 protein: CASSFAGGTYEQYF
clone size: NA
D gene: TRBD2
J gene: TRBJ2-7
V gene: TRBV7-9

CDR3 DNA: TGTGCCAGCAGTCCCTACAGGGTTAGGAAGTCACCCCTCCACTTT
CDR3 protein: CASSPYRVRKSPLHF
clone size: NA
D gene: NA
J gene: TRBJ1-6
V gene: TRBV27

CDR3 DNA: TGCAGTGCTAGTTTGGTGGGTGAGACCCAGTACTTC
CDR3 protein: CSASLVGETQYF
clone size: NA
D gene: NA
J gene: TRBJ2-5
V gene: TRBV20-1

CDR3 DNA: TGCAGTGCTAGTACGGAGACCCAGTACTTC
CDR3 protein: CSASTETQYF
clone size: once
D gene: NA
J gene: TRBJ2-5
V gene: TRBV20-1